The clone carrying this T cell receptor (beta chain) has just one count. The entry originates in a study of blood T cell repertoires in COVID-19. There are 18 residues in the CDR3. V lost 5 bases and J lost 4; bases outside the gene matches: 13. Per the germline V gene, CDR1 is SGHTA and CDR2 is FQGTGA. TCRdb's copy holds only in-frame clones and misses some; the assay was immunoSEQ multiplex PCR. The table shows approximately 140,000 clones, with about nine tenths occurring only once. The gene calls are TRBV7-3 and TRBJ2-1, with 11 bases matching TRBD2. This TCR came from an older woman with active or convalescent COVID-19. The material sequenced was peripheral blood. The CDR3 DNA follows: TGTGCCAGCAGCGTTGGGATTGGGTCTAGCGGGGGGTACAATGAGCAGTTCTTC. It specifies CASSVGIGSSGGYNEQFF.